Listed below are T cell receptor beta chains from one sample, sequenced in a study of beta chain features in type 1 diabetes. Data came from immunoSEQ multiplex PCR; TCRdb stores just in-frame clones and leaves some out. The sample lists 250,000 or so clones, roughly 14% seen once, with just under 0.02% in the top ten. The sample was naive CD4+ T cells from blood. Receptors originate from a man aged 25-45 years with type 1 diabetes. CDR3s include the opening cysteine and the closing phenylalanine or tryptophan. Each record gives: clone size, D gene, CDR3 length, J gene, V gene, CDR3 DNA, CDR3 protein. A D gene is named only where the DNA matches it firmly. Part of the rows lack a size; the others show once, few, many or a class for expanded clones.

few TRBD2 15 TRBJ2-1 TRBV5-1 TGCGCCAGCAGCTTGGGGACTAGCGGCTACAATGAGCAGTTCTTC CASSLGTSGYNEQFF
. . 12 TRBJ1-1 TRBV30 TGTGCCTGGAGTCTCGGGGACACTGAAGCTTTCTTT CAWSLGDTEAFF
. . 13 TRBJ2-5 TRBV13 TGTGCCAGCAGCTTACGGGGGAGGGAGACCCAGTACTTC CASSLRGRETQYF
. . 14 TRBJ2-2 TRBV11-3 TGTGCCAGCAGCTTAGACTCGCGCACCGGGGAGCTGTTTTTT CASSLDSRTGELFF
. . 13 TRBJ1-6 TRBV30 TGTGCCTACACAGGGTCTCAAAATTCACCCCTCCACTTT CAYTGSQNSPLHF
. . 12 TRBJ1-1 TRBV11-3 TGTGCCAGCAGCTTAGATGGGACAGAAGCTTTCTTT CASSLDGTEAFF
. . 12 TRBJ2-7 TRBV29-1 TGCAGCGCCGGTCGGGGTGGCCACGAGCAGTACTTC CSAGRGGHEQYF
. . 13 TRBJ1-1 TRBV5-4 TGTGCCAGCAGCTTGGATTTAAACACTGAAGCTTTCTTT CASSLDLNTEAFF
. . 14 TRBJ2-7 TRBV6-5 TGTGCCAGCAGTTACGGCGGGCAGTCCTACGAGCAGTACTTC CASSYGGQSYEQYF
. TRBD2 15 TRBJ2-7 TRBV6-5 TGTGCCAGCAGTTATTTTAGCGGGAGGGCCCACGAGCAGTACTTC CASSYFSGRAHEQYF
. . 11 TRBJ2-5 TRBV12-5 TGTGCGAGTGGGGACATTCCCCCCCAGTACTTC CASGDIPPQYF
. . 12 TRBJ1-2 TRBV2 TGTGCCAGCAGTGAAGAAGCCTATGGCTACACCTTC CASSEEAYGYTF
. . 14 TRBJ2-7 TRBV18 TGTGCCAGCTCACCACCGAACAGCAACTACGAGCAGTACTTC CASSPPNSNYEQYF
. TRBD1 16 TRBJ2-7 TRBV4-1 TGCGCCAGCAGCCAAGTCCCCTACAGGGGGCAATCCGAGCAGTACTTC CASSQVPYRGQSEQYF
. TRBD2 15 TRBJ2-1 TRBV27 TGTGCCAGCACACTAGCGGGAGGGCCAGACAATGAGCAGTTCTTC CASTLAGGPDNEQFF
once TRBD2 13 TRBJ2-1 TRBV19 TGTGCCAGTAGTATAGTACTAGCGGAGGGGCAGTTCTTC CASSIVLAEGQFF
. TRBD1 17 TRBJ1-1 TRBV18 TGTGCCAGCTCACCGAATGTACAGGGGGGGATGAACACTGAAGCTTTCTTT CASSPNVQGGMNTEAFF
few . 16 TRBJ2-1 TRBV7-9 TGTGCCAGCAGCGGGGGGACAGACCCATCCTACAATGAGCAGTTCTTC CASSGGTDPSYNEQFF
few . 15 TRBJ1-2 TRBV11-2 TGTGCCAGCAGCCCCAATTCACACCTGAACTATGGCTACACCTTC CASSPNSHLNYGYTF
. TRBD1 16 TRBJ2-1 TRBV9 TGTGCCAGCAGCCCCGGGGGACAGGGTACCTACAATGAGCAGTTCTTC CASSPGGQGTYNEQFF
few TRBD1 15 TRBJ1-5 TRBV5-1 TGCGCCAGCAGCTTGCAGGGGGGAAGCAATCAGCCCCAGCATTTT CASSLQGGSNQPQHF
. TRBD2 16 TRBJ2-1 TRBV7-9 TGTGCCAGCAGCTTAGCTACGCTAGCGGGAATCGATGAGCAGTTCTTC CASSLATLAGIDEQFF
few . 15 TRBJ2-5 TRBV4-1 TGCGCCAGCAGCCAAGGGCGTCCGGGCGGGGAGACCCAGTACTTC CASSQGRPGGETQYF
few . 15 TRBJ1-5 TRBV15 TGTGCCACCAGCAGAGGGGCAGGGCGGAATCAGCCCCAGCATTTT CATSRGAGRNQPQHF
. TRBD1 14 TRBJ1-5 TRBV19 TGTGCCAGTAGGATCGGGACAGGAGGTCAGCCCCAGCATTTT CASRIGTGGQPQHF
few TRBD1 17 TRBJ1-5 TRBV18 TGTGCCAGCTCACCTAAACGCTCGACAGGGAATAATCAGCCCCAGCATTTT CASSPKRSTGNNQPQHF
. . 16 TRBJ2-3 TRBV25-1 TGTGCCAGCAGCGGTTTTATGGGGCCAGGCACAGATACGCAGTATTTT CASSGFMGPGTDTQYF
few . 16 TRBJ1-2 TRBV27 TGTGCCAGCAGTTCGGTCGGGTCCACTTCTAACTATGGCTACACCTTC CASSSVGSTSNYGYTF
. TRBD1 14 TRBJ2-7 TRBV11-3 TGTGCCAGCAGCCCCTCCAGGGGGTCCTACGAGCAGTACTTC CASSPSRGSYEQYF
. . 13 TRBJ1-2 TRBV5-4 TGTGCCAGCATTGGTGGGGAGAACTATGGCTACACCTTC CASIGGENYGYTF
. TRBD2 16 TRBJ2-7 TRBV10-3 TGTGCCATCAGTGAGTCGGCAGGGAGGGACCTGGGGGAGCAGTACTTC CAISESAGRDLGEQYF
few TRBD1 15 TRBJ2-7 TRBV27 TGTGCCAGCAGTGATCAGGGGGCCGCTTTCTACGAGCAGTACTTC CASSDQGAAFYEQYF
. TRBD2 16 TRBJ2-1 TRBV18 TGTGCCAGCTCATTTCAGCGGGGGGCTTCCTACAATGAGCAGTTCTTC CASSFQRGASYNEQFF
once TRBD1 12 TRBJ1-2 TRBV30 TGTGCCTGGACGGGGACAGGGTATGGCTACACCTTC CAWTGTGYGYTF
. . 14 TRBJ2-1 TRBV5-4 TGTGCCAGCAGCTTTCCGGGTGGAAACAATGAGCAGTTCTTC CASSFPGGNNEQFF
. TRBD2 15 TRBJ2-1 TRBV29-1 TGCAGCGTCCGGTCGACTAGCGGGGGGTACAATGAGCAGTTCTTC CSVRSTSGGYNEQFF
. . 14 TRBJ1-1 TRBV5-1 TGCGCCAGCAGCTTGGAATCCGTGAACACTGAAGCTTTCTTT CASSLESVNTEAFF
few TRBD2 19 TRBJ2-4 TRBV4-2 TGTGCCAGCAGCCAAGATTACCTAGCGGGGGGGCTAGCCAAAAACATTCAGTACTTC CASSQDYLAGGLAKNIQYF
few TRBD2 14 TRBJ2-1 TRBV2 TGTGCCAGCAGTGTACTAGCGGCAAGCAATGAGCAGTTCTTC CASSVLAASNEQFF
. . 13 TRBJ2-7 TRBV5-1 TGCGCCAGCAGCTTGGGGGCCGGCTACGAGCAGTACTTC CASSLGAGYEQYF
. . 14 TRBJ1-2 TRBV7-2 TGTGCCAGCAGCTTTCAACGGGTCGACTATGGCTACACCTTC CASSFQRVDYGYTF
. TRBD2 15 TRBJ2-7 TRBV5-6 TGTGCCAGCAGCTTACCGGGACTAGAGCGTTACGAGCAGTACTTC CASSLPGLERYEQYF
few TRBD1 16 TRBJ2-5 TRBV29-1 TGCAGCGTGGCAAGGACCCGGGACAGGGGAGGGGAGACCCAGTACTTC CSVARTRDRGGETQYF
. TRBD2 15 TRBJ2-3 TRBV6-6 TGTGCCAGCAGTTCGGGACTAGTTGGCACAGATACGCAGTATTTT CASSSGLVGTDTQYF
. TRBD1 13 TRBJ2-3 TRBV2 TGTGCCAGCAGTGTCGGGACAGGAGATACGCAGTATTTT CASSVGTGDTQYF
. . 13 TRBJ1-5 TRBV18 TGTGCCAGCTCAGCGACAGATCTAGTGCCCCAGCATTTT CASSATDLVPQHF
. . 15 TRBJ2-5 TRBV7-9 TGTGCCAGCAGCTTAGTGGGACAAGGTCCGGAGACCCAGTACTTC CASSLVGQGPETQYF
. TRBD2 14 TRBJ2-7 TRBV30 TGTGCCTGGGCCCGGGGGGGCAGCTCCTACGAGCAGTACTTC CAWARGGSSYEQYF
. . 13 TRBJ1-5 TRBV6-6 TGTGCCAGCAGTTACTCGGTGGCTCAGCCCCAGCATTTT CASSYSVAQPQHF
. TRBD1 13 TRBJ2-7 TRBV29-1 TGCAGCGTGGGGGACAGGGATTTCTACGAGCAGTACTTC CSVGDRDFYEQYF